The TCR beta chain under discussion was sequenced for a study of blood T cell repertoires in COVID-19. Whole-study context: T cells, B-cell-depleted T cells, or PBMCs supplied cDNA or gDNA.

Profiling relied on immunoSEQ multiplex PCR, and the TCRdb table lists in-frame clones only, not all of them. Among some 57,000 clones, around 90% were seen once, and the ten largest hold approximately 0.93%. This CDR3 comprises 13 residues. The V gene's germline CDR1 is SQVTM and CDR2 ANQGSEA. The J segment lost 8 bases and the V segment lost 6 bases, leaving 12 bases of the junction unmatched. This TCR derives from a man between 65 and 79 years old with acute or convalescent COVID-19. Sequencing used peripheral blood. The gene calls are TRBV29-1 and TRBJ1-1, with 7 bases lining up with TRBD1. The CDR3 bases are TGCAGCGTCGCTCAGGCAGGGGGTTGGGAAGCTTTCTTT. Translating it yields CSVAQAGGWEAFF.